This entry is about one T cell receptor beta chain. What it binds is not known. The sample originates from a study of T cell responses to AZD1222 COVID-19 vaccine. The study, taken as a whole, reports: The study sampled repertoires only after the peak T cell response. The donor cohort was predominantly white British with a female majority, and clonal diversity may have been underestimated.

This CDR3 contains 11 residues. The germline V and J ends were trimmed by 7 bases and 11 bases, with 14 bases remaining between them. TCRdb's copy holds only in-frame clones and misses some; the assay was immunoSEQ multiplex PCR. Of more than 80,000 clones listed, about 86% are singletons. The source was peripheral blood, collected on day 0 of MenACWY control vaccination. The clonotype originates from an adult in good health. The chain carries TRBV12-3 or TRBV12-4 and TRBJ1-1; no clear D gene. The CDR3 here is CASTLGLSAFF. For the CDR3, the DNA is TGTGCCAGCACCTTAGGTCTTAGTGCTTTCTTT.